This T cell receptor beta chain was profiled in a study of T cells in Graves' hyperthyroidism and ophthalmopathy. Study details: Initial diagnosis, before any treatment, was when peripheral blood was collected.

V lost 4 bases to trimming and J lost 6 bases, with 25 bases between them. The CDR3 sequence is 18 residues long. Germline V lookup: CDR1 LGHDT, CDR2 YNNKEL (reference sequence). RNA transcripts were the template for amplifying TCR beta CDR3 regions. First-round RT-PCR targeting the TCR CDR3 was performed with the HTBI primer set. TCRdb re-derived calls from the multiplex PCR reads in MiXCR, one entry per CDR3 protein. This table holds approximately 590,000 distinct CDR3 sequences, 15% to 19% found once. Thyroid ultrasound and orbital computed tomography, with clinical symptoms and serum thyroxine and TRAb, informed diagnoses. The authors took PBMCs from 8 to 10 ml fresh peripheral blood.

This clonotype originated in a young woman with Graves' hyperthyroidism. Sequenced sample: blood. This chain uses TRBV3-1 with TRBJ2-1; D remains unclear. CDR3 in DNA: TGTGCCAGCAGCCTCGGTCGCGCGGCAGGAGCGAATTGCAATGAGCAGTTCTTC. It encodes CASSLGRAAGANCNEQFF.